This is a list of T cell receptor beta chains from one sample in a study of identical twins. TCRdb re-called the 5' RACE reads through MiXCR, storing one row per CDR3 protein. Of around 1.7 million distinct CDR3 sequences in the sample, less than 35% were seen once. The sequencing sample was made of cord blood. Every receptor here comes from a newborn girl in good health. Both conserved end residues are part of each CDR3. Clone size is stated in some rows and not others, as once, few, many or a class when expanded.

V gene: TRBV6-1; clone size: few; J gene: TRBJ1-1; CDR3 protein: CASSDPTGGITEAFF
V gene: TRBV7-2; clone size: few; J gene: TRBJ1-1; CDR3 protein: CASSLGQINTEAFF
V gene: TRBV11-2; clone size: .; J gene: TRBJ2-6; CDR3 protein: CASSLEQGLAGVGANVLTF
V gene: TRBV9; clone size: .; J gene: TRBJ2-7; CDR3 protein: CASSAGQGVSYEQYF
V gene: TRBV7-9; clone size: .; J gene: TRBJ2-7; CDR3 protein: CASSRKREDSDEQYF
V gene: TRBV7-8; clone size: few; J gene: TRBJ1-5; CDR3 protein: CASSLSGGRRQPQHF
V gene: TRBV13; clone size: few; J gene: TRBJ1-1; CDR3 protein: CASSSRYRQNTEAFF
V gene: TRBV6-1; clone size: few; J gene: TRBJ2-5; CDR3 protein: CASSERRDRQYF
V gene: TRBV4-2; clone size: .; J gene: TRBJ1-2; CDR3 protein: CASSQDRAPLDYGYTF
V gene: TRBV10-3; clone size: .; J gene: TRBJ2-1; CDR3 protein: CAISESEGAIQETQFF
V gene: TRBV20-1; clone size: .; J gene: TRBJ1-4; CDR3 protein: CSARGQGKATNEKLFF
V gene: TRBV6-6; clone size: few; J gene: TRBJ2-3; CDR3 protein: CASSGRLPDTQYF
V gene: TRBV15; clone size: few; J gene: TRBJ1-4; CDR3 protein: CATSRGGTGNEKLFF
V gene: TRBV20-1; clone size: .; J gene: TRBJ1-1; CDR3 protein: CSAPGPSNTEAFF
V gene: TRBV20-1; clone size: few; J gene: TRBJ2-5; CDR3 protein: CSAIGLYQETQYF
V gene: TRBV12-3/TRBV12-4; clone size: .; J gene: TRBJ2-3; CDR3 protein: CASSSLTSMGTDTQYF
V gene: TRBV28; clone size: few; J gene: TRBJ2-1; CDR3 protein: CASSPDRAANEQFF
V gene: TRBV27; clone size: .; J gene: TRBJ2-3; CDR3 protein: CASSSHHTQYF
V gene: TRBV20-1; clone size: few; J gene: TRBJ1-4; CDR3 protein: CSAGGQATNEKLFF
V gene: TRBV4-1; clone size: .; J gene: TRBJ1-2; CDR3 protein: CASSQSIFQDQNYGYTF
V gene: TRBV7-8; clone size: .; J gene: TRBJ2-1; CDR3 protein: CASSLARGLVPANYNEQFF
V gene: TRBV20-1; clone size: .; J gene: TRBJ2-3; CDR3 protein: CSARPGLAEDTQYF
V gene: TRBV29-1; clone size: .; J gene: TRBJ1-1; CDR3 protein: CSVLREGGTEAFF
V gene: TRBV20-1; clone size: once; J gene: TRBJ1-1; CDR3 protein: CSARGSRRYTEAFF
V gene: TRBV7-9; clone size: .; J gene: TRBJ2-3; CDR3 protein: CASSLLGQTTYTQYF
V gene: TRBV20-1; clone size: many; J gene: TRBJ1-2; CDR3 protein: CSATGHLSYGYTF
V gene: TRBV28; clone size: few; J gene: TRBJ1-1; CDR3 protein: CASIPKTDTEAFF
V gene: TRBV10-3; clone size: .; J gene: TRBJ2-5; CDR3 protein: CAIGTGQNEQYF
V gene: TRBV5-1; clone size: .; J gene: TRBJ1-4; CDR3 protein: CASSPLLGGNEKLFF
V gene: TRBV30; clone size: .; J gene: TRBJ1-2; CDR3 protein: CASSDTFNYGYTF
V gene: TRBV5-5; clone size: few; J gene: TRBJ1-2; CDR3 protein: CASSLAEGYYGYTF
V gene: TRBV3-1; clone size: .; J gene: TRBJ2-7; CDR3 protein: CASSQGQGGPYEQYF
V gene: TRBV20-1; clone size: .; J gene: TRBJ1-1; CDR3 protein: CSAGNPTGTEAFF
V gene: TRBV10-3; clone size: few; J gene: TRBJ1-1; CDR3 protein: CAISDDGYEAFF
V gene: TRBV3-1; clone size: .; J gene: TRBJ2-3; CDR3 protein: CASSQLGDDTQYF
V gene: TRBV20-1; clone size: few; J gene: TRBJ2-1; CDR3 protein: CSANKPGQTYNEQFF
V gene: TRBV4-2; clone size: .; J gene: TRBJ1-5; CDR3 protein: CASRPAGVYNQPQHF
V gene: TRBV20-1; clone size: few; J gene: TRBJ2-1; CDR3 protein: CSATAFSGSEQFF
V gene: TRBV12-5; clone size: few; J gene: TRBJ2-3; CDR3 protein: CASGLAGGLTDTQYF
V gene: TRBV5-8; clone size: .; J gene: TRBJ2-5; CDR3 protein: CASSEGTVSYNEWYF
V gene: TRBV5-1; clone size: .; J gene: TRBJ2-5; CDR3 protein: CASSFGSGQTQAYF
V gene: TRBV6-1; clone size: few; J gene: TRBJ1-2; CDR3 protein: CASSLQGLEGGYTF
V gene: TRBV9; clone size: .; J gene: TRBJ2-1; CDR3 protein: CASSVTGTSCNEQFF
V gene: TRBV3-1; clone size: .; J gene: TRBJ2-1; CDR3 protein: CASSHSSRVAGGNNEQFF
V gene: TRBV12-3/TRBV12-4; clone size: .; J gene: TRBJ1-2; CDR3 protein: CASSPNQDPRYGYTF
V gene: TRBV28; clone size: .; J gene: .; CDR3 protein: CASSPPPGTGETQYF
V gene: TRBV20-1; clone size: few; J gene: TRBJ2-7; CDR3 protein: CSAPDRWVDEQYF
V gene: TRBV12-3/TRBV12-4; clone size: few; J gene: TRBJ2-1; CDR3 protein: CASSPTSGRSHNEQFF
V gene: TRBV4-1; clone size: .; J gene: TRBJ2-3; CDR3 protein: CASRSTEGGRGADTQYF
V gene: TRBV9; clone size: many; J gene: TRBJ2-7; CDR3 protein: CASSVAHGEQYF
V gene: TRBV20-1; clone size: .; J gene: TRBJ2-5; CDR3 protein: CSARPTSGAETQYF
V gene: TRBV6-6; clone size: .; J gene: TRBJ2-7; CDR3 protein: CAGSFDNYEQYF
V gene: TRBV24-1; clone size: .; J gene: TRBJ2-3; CDR3 protein: CATGEPGQGTDTQYF
V gene: TRBV21-1; clone size: .; J gene: TRBJ2-7; CDR3 protein: CARSNGSSYEQYF
V gene: TRBV18; clone size: once; J gene: .; CDR3 protein: CASSPGETGGHEQYF
V gene: TRBV20-1; clone size: few; J gene: TRBJ2-1; CDR3 protein: CSARDRGGSSYNEQFF
V gene: TRBV4-1; clone size: .; J gene: TRBJ2-5; CDR3 protein: CASSHRLGQETQYF